This entry features one TCR beta chain sequence. Assay version v3.0 of immunoSEQ was used, and it was run at survey level. Sequencing used immunoSEQ multiplex PCR; TCRdb keeps in-frame clones, though not all of them. The sample includes some 28,000 clones, around 90% of them seen just once. The record originates from a study of long-term antiretroviral therapy in people with HIV. Trimming cost V 6 bases and J 7 bases, with 12 bases left between them. CDR3 length: 12 residues. CDR1 and CDR2 from the germline V gene are WSHSY and SAAADI. Sequences were derived from unsorted PBMCs, sampled around 5 years after starting antiretroviral therapy. The sequence was obtained from a woman aged 40 to 50 with HIV. This sequence joins TRBV10-2 and TRBJ1-1; unclear D gene. The DNA for the CDR3 is TGCGCCAGCAGGGAATTATTCGGTGAAGCTTTCTTT. Encoded protein: CASRELFGEAFF.